Shown below are 23 T cell receptor beta chains from a single sample sequenced in a study of CD8+ T cells in alopecia areata. RNA was extracted and reverse transcribed into cDNA as the sequencing template. TCRdb's copy holds only in-frame clones and misses some; the assay was immunoSEQ multiplex PCR. The sample gives about 180,000 clones, around 64% of which show up once; about an eighth is in the top ten. Sequenced here: CD8+ T cells sorted from blood, sampled at week 0. The receptors stem from a human donor with alopecia areata.

The chain is built from TRBV6-5 and TRBJ1-1; TRBD1 is a possible D gene (5 bases). Germline CDR1 is MNHEY and CDR2 is SVGAGI. Trimming stripped 8 bases from V and 2 bases from J, with 18 bases between. The length of the CDR3 is 15 residues. CDR3 DNA sequence: TGTGCCAGCCCTGATGGGGGTAAAACCAACACTGAAGCTTTCTTT. Protein: CASPDGGKTNTEAFF.

This sequence joins TRBV13 and TRBJ2-3; 8 bases fit TRBD2. Looked up from germline, CDR1 is PRHDT and CDR2 is FYEKMQ (reference sequence). The CDR3 is made up of 16 amino acids. The V segment lost 9 bases and the J segment 2 bases; nucleotides outside the gene matches: 13. The CDR3 is CASERAGALDTDTQYF. DNA for the CDR3: TGTGCCAGTGAGCGAGCGGGGGCTCTGGACACAGATACGCAGTATTTT.

V is TRBV13 and J is TRBJ2-3, with 8 nucleotides matching TRBD2. The CDR3 runs to 16 residues. The ends lost 5 bases at V and 4 bases at J; junction bases unmatched: 11. Germline CDR1 reads PRHDT; CDR2 reads FYEKMQ (reference sequence). The CDR3 here is CASSPPRRGGPDTQYF. The CDR3 DNA reads TGTGCCAGCAGCCCCCCCCGACGGGGGGGCCCAGATACGCAGTATTTT.

J is TRBJ2-3 and V is TRBV13, with 11 bases fitting TRBD2. Germline V gene lookup returns CDR1 PRHDT and CDR2 FYEKMQ (reference sequence). V lost 7 bases and J lost 3; bases outside the gene matches: 18. The CDR3 contains 19 residues. CDR3 nucleotide sequence: TGTGCCAGCACCAAATATAATCCGGGACTAGCGGACCTTACAGATACGCAGTATTTT. Translating gives CASTKYNPGLADLTDTQYF.

This sequence joins TRBV20-1 and TRBJ2-2; no definite D call. The length of the CDR3 is 11 residues. Trimming pared 3 bases from V and 4 bases from J, leaving 3 bases between. Germline CDR1 and CDR2: DFQATT and SNEGSKA (reference sequence). CDR3 DNA: TGCAGTGCTAGTATCACCGGGGAGCTGTTTTTT. It is translated as CSASITGELFF.

The chain joins TRBV29-1 to TRBJ2-3; D gene unclear. The CDR3 runs to 13 residues. The germline CDR1 and CDR2 sequences are SQVTM and ANQGSEA. Trimming pared 2 bases from V and 1 base from J, leaving 7 bases between. CDR3: CSVEFMRTDTQYF. The CDR3 DNA reads as TGCAGCGTTGAATTTATGCGCACAGATACGCAGTATTTT.

The chain is built from TRBV7-9 and TRBJ2-7, with D perhaps TRBD2 (5 bases). The CDR3 is 12 amino acids. With 5 bases removed from V and 3 bases from J, the gap between germline ends came to 8 bases. Germline assignment: CDR1 SEHNR and CDR2 FQNEAQ (reference sequence). CDR3 region: CASSIGDYEQYF. The CDR3 DNA reads as TGTGCCAGCAGCATCGGGGACTACGAGCAGTACTTC.

The chain combines TRBV6-1 with TRBJ2-5, with D perhaps matching TRBD1 (6 bases). Germline CDR1 MNHNS, CDR2 SASEGT. This CDR3 spans 15 amino acids. V dropped 2 bases and J dropped 1 base, with 11 bases sitting between them. In DNA form, the CDR3 reads TGTGCCAGCAGTGAACAAGACAGGCTCCAAGAGACCCAGTACTTC. Amino acid sequence: CASSEQDRLQETQYF.

The chain is built from TRBV29-1 and TRBJ1-1; D unresolved. CDR3 length equals 15 residues. CDR1 is SQVTM and CDR2 is ANQGSEA in the germline V gene. Trimming left V 7 bases short and J 6 bases short, with 24 bases between. The CDR3 sequence: CSALVEGLGSAEAFF. As DNA, the CDR3 is TGCAGCGCGCTAGTGGAGGGATTAGGATCTGCTGAAGCTTTCTTT.

CDR3 protein: CASSAVAYEQYF. In DNA form, the CDR3 reads TGTGCCAGCAGTGCGGTTGCCTACGAGCAGTACTTC. This chain uses TRBV7-9 with TRBJ2-7; no definite D call. Germline V gene lookup returns CDR1 SEHNR and CDR2 FQNEAQ (reference sequence). This CDR3 has 12 amino acids. The ends were cut back, 6 bases at V and 2 bases at J, with 8 bases in the middle. Combining the CDR3 with reference TRBV7-9 and TRBJ2-7 gives the whole variable domain DTGVSQNPRHKITKRGQNVTFRCDPISEHNRLYWYRQTLGQGPEFLTYFQNEAQLEKSRLLSDRFSAERPKGSFSTLEIQRTEQGDSAMYLCASSAVAYEQYFGPGTRLTVT.

The gene calls are TRBV27 and TRBJ1-1; the D is unclear. The germline V gene encodes CDR1 MNHEY and CDR2 SMNVEV (reference sequence). This CDR3 has 14 residues. Trimming cost V 6 bases and J 7 bases, with 18 bases left between them. In nucleotides, the CDR3 is TGTGCCAGCAGCCGCCACCCCCCCGGGCTTGAAGCTTTCTTT. It specifies CASSRHPPGLEAFF.

This clone was seen more than once but under ten times. The chain carries TRBV19 and TRBJ2-3, with D unclear. This CDR3 contains 17 residues. Germline CDR1 LNHDA, CDR2 SQIVND (reference sequence). Between the trimmed V and J ends, which lost 4 bases and 3 bases, there was a span of 20 bases. Here the CDR3 reads CASSNFPEAVVTDTQYF. As DNA, the CDR3 is TGTGCCAGTAGTAATTTCCCCGAGGCGGTCGTAACAGATACGCAGTATTTT.

This clone appeared once. V and J are TRBV6-6 and TRBJ1-5; a possible D gene is TRBD1 (6 bases). Trimming removed 2 bases from V and 6 bases from J, with 14 bases in between. Germline lookup yields CDR1 MNHNY and CDR2 SVGAGI (reference sequence). The CDR3 sequence is 15 residues long. The CDR3 DNA follows: TGTGCCAGCAGTTACGATTGGGCAGGGGTTCAGCCCCAGCATTTT. Its protein product is CASSYDWAGVQPQHF.

The genes are TRBV6-5 and TRBJ2-6; D is ambiguous. Germline-derived CDR1 and CDR2 are MNHEY and SVGAGI. Trimming stripped 0 bases from V and 4 bases from J, with 10 bases between. The CDR3 covers 16 residues. CDR3 loop: CASSYSALAGANVLTF. The CDR3 DNA sequence: TGTGCCAGCAGTTACTCTGCCCTTGCCGGGGCCAACGTCCTGACTTTC.

Only a few counts were recorded for this clone. This chain links TRBV27 with TRBJ2-3; D might be TRBD2 (6 bases). This CDR3 contains 13 residues. Trimming pared 5 bases from V and 6 bases from J, leaving 12 bases between. CDR1 is MNHEY, CDR2 SMNVEV, per germline (reference sequence). In nucleotides, the CDR3 is TGTGCCAGCAGTCCCAGCGGAGGGGATACGCAGTATTTT. This sequence encodes CASSPSGGDTQYF.

This sequence joins TRBV13 and TRBJ2-5, with D maybe TRBD1 (5 bases). V dropped 5 bases and J dropped 4 bases, with 17 bases sitting between them. Germline V gene lookup returns CDR1 PRHDT and CDR2 FYEKMQ (reference sequence). This CDR3 has 15 residues. CDR3 residues: CASSTGTLVGETQYF. Written as DNA, the CDR3 is TGTGCCAGCAGCACAGGCACATTAGTGGGAGAGACCCAGTACTTC.

This clone was found a few times. V is TRBV29-1 and J is TRBJ2-5; TRBD2 is a possible D gene (6 bases). Germline V gives CDR1 SQVTM, CDR2 ANQGSEA. V lost 2 bases, J lost 5 bases, and 9 bases lay in between. The CDR3 consists of 12 residues. The CDR3 region has the DNA TGCAGCGTTGAACCCGCGGGGGAGACCCAGTACTTC. This encodes CSVEPAGETQYF.

This sequence joins TRBV2 and TRBJ2-3; TRBD2 agrees at 9 bases. After removal of 5 bases from V and 6 bases from J, the junction contained 6 bases not matched to a gene. Germline CDR1 and CDR2: SNHLY and FYNNEI. The CDR3 covers 14 residues. CDR3 nucleotides: TGTGCCAGCAGTACCGCGGGGGGGCATGATACGCAGTATTTT. It encodes CASSTAGGHDTQYF.

This clone was seen only a few times. The CDR3 sequence: CASGLEVFMGVGSNQPQHF. CDR3 coding DNA: TGTGCTAGTGGTTTGGAGGTTTTTATGGGGGTTGGGAGCAATCAGCCCCAGCATTTT. The gene calls are TRBV12-5 and TRBJ1-5; tentative D call: TRBD1 (5 bases). The V end was cut by 1 base, the J end by 1 base, with 20 bases between. From germline, CDR1 is LGHNT and CDR2 FRNRAP. The CDR3 runs 19 residues.

This clone has only a few counts. V and J are TRBV14 and TRBJ1-1, with no clear D. Per the germline V gene, CDR1 is SGHDN and CDR2 is FVKESK. V was trimmed by 0 bases and J by 1 base, leaving 12 bases between them. This CDR3 comprises 16 residues. In DNA, the CDR3 is TGTGCCAGCAGCCAAGAGGAGGGCGGCTGGAACACTGAAGCTTTCTTT. It is translated as CASSQEEGGWNTEAFF.

Worth noting for this clone: Other DNA variants within this sample encode the same CDR3. The chain employs TRBV6-6 and TRBJ2-1; maybe TRBD1 (5 bases). Germline V gene sequence: CDR1 MNHNY, CDR2 SVGAGI (reference sequence). Deletions cut 2 bases from V and 10 bases from J, with 6 bases between. This CDR3 has 11 amino acids. The CDR3 reads CASSYGAEQFF. CDR3 bases: TGTGCCAGCAGTTACGGGGCGGAGCAGTTCTTC.

This clone showed up just a few times. The chain couples TRBV6-1 to TRBJ1-1; D remains unclear. Germline lookup yields CDR1 MNHNS and CDR2 SASEGT. V lost 2 bases and J 7 bases, leaving 5 bases between the germline ends. This CDR3 spans 11 amino acids. CDR3 nucleotides: TGTGCCAGCAGTGAATACGATGAAGCTTTCTTT. This gives the protein CASSEYDEAFF.

The chain has TRBV2 and TRBJ2-5; D may be TRBD2 (6 bases). The germline V gene has CDR1 SNHLY and CDR2 FYNNEI. Trimming cost V 8 bases and J 4 bases, with 14 bases left between them. The CDR3 is made up of 13 amino acids. For the CDR3, the DNA is TGTGCCAGCCTCTACGGAGGGAGAGAGACCCAGTACTTC. This gives the protein CASLYGGRETQYF.